The 4 T cell receptor beta chains below were found in one sample sequenced in a study of shared clonotypes between healthy human individuals. Produced via immunoSEQ multiplex PCR; TCRdb's table is partial and in-frame only. Of approximately 2.5 million clones in the sample, over 85% were seen once. The sequenced material came from naive CD4+ T cells from PBMCs. Subset meaning: CD45RA+ positively selected. These TCRs come from a man younger than 30 in good health. Some clones in this sample may be carry-over from other donors' samples.

This clone was seen a single time. The chain couples TRBV29-1 to TRBJ1-2, with a weak D call TRBD1 (5 bases). CDR3 length equals 15 residues. Germline V lookup: CDR1 SQVTM, CDR2 ANQGSEA. The ends were cut back, 4 bases at V and 0 bases at J, with 15 bases in the middle. CDR3 nucleotide sequence: TGCAGCGTTGCCCTCGGGGCAGACACTAACTATGGCTACACCTTC. The encoded protein is CSVALGADTNYGYTF.

The chain recombines TRBV7-2 with TRBJ2-5; D is uncertain. The germline V gene has CDR1 SGHTA and CDR2 FQGNSA. The CDR3 has 11 amino acids. Trimming shortened V by 1 base and J by 9 bases, and 6 bases separated the two germline ends. CDR3 loop: CASSLGLAQYF. CDR3 sequence (DNA): TGTGCCAGCAGCTTAGGTTTGGCCCAGTACTTC.

This clone was found once. V usage is TRBV11-3 and J usage is TRBJ1-2, with 12 bases fitting TRBD1. This CDR3 contains 17 residues. V shed 5 bases, J shed 3 bases, and the junction held 10 bases outside the gene matches. CDR1 and CDR2 from the germline V gene are SGHNT and YENEEA. The CDR3 coding sequence is TGTGCCAGCAGCAACCGGGACAGGGGGCCCTCCGACTATGGCTACACCTTC. Its translation: CASSNRDRGPSDYGYTF.

The chain joins TRBV29-1 to TRBJ1-5; D is undetermined. V lost 6 bases, J lost 7 bases, and 19 bases lay in between. This CDR3 is 14 amino acids long. The germline V gene encodes CDR1 SQVTM and CDR2 ANQGSEA. CDR3 loop: CSVGPKQPWQPQHF. CDR3 sequence (DNA): TGCAGCGTCGGTCCCAAGCAGCCGTGGCAGCCCCAGCATTTT. The whole variable domain, remainder taken from reference TRBV29-1 and TRBJ1-5, is SAVISQKPSRDICQRGTSLTIQCQVDSQVTMMFWYRQQPGQSLTLIATANQGSEATYESGFVIDKFPISRPNLTFSTLTVSNMSPEDSSIYLCSVGPKQPWQPQHFGDGTRLSIL.